This T cell receptor beta chain was identified in a study of glioma-infiltrating T cells. The study's findings and limits: Tissue and blood shared very few CDR3 sequences. Non-neoplastic patients had below-expected tissue-blood divergence, while all gliomas exceeded expectation.

TCR alpha and beta CDR3 regions were amplified from RNA using iRepertoire nested multiplex PCR. One-step reverse transcription and amplification started from about 100-400 ng of tissue mRNA or PBMC total RNA. One entry per CDR3 protein, called by TCRdb with MiXCR from the multiplex PCR reads. The sample has 150,000 or so distinct CDR3 sequences, about 39% seen once. Comments on this clonotype: Its antigen is unidentified.

This CDR3 contains 14 residues. V dropped 5 bases and J dropped 8 bases, with 18 bases sitting between them. Germline V gene sequence: CDR1 LGHNA, CDR2 YNFKEQ. V and J are TRBV4-2 and TRBJ1-1; D may be TRBD1 (5 bases). The sequenced sample consisted of glioma tissue, nonneoplastic brain tissue, or PBMCs (not recorded which). This receptor was taken from a human donor with low-grade glioma or glioblastoma, undergoing nonglioma brain surgery, or in good health (not recorded which). The CDR3 loop is CASSTRAGNWEAFF. DNA for the CDR3: TGTGCCAGCAGCACAAGAGCAGGGAATTGGGAAGCTTTCTTT.